The rows below give T cell receptor beta chains drawn from one sample of a study of T cells in Graves' hyperthyroidism and ophthalmopathy. TCRdb redid the calling of the multiplex PCR reads with MiXCR, one entry per CDR3 protein. The repertoire includes 560,000 or so distinct CDR3 sequences, approximately 20% of them detected once, and approximately 50% sits in the top ten. The specimen was blood. The receptors were sampled from a man between 35 and 55 years old with Graves' ophthalmopathy. The CDR3 runs from the conserved cysteine through the conserved F or W. A D gene is named only where the DNA matches it firmly. A row's size may be missing; if present it is once, few, many or a size class.

CDR3 protein | CDR3 DNA | D gene | clone size | J gene | V gene
CATGQWGDRGNTIYF | TGTGCCACCGGACAGTGGGGGGATCGAGGAAACACCATATATTTT | NA | few | TRBJ1-3 | TRBV15
CASSHGATGPPGDTQYF | TGTGCCAGCAGTCATGGGGCGACAGGGCCACCGGGGGATACGCAGTATTTT | TRBD1 | NA | TRBJ2-3 | TRBV6-2/TRBV6-3
CASSSLAGVSGGELFF | TGTGCCAGCAGTTCTTTAGCGGGGGTCAGCGGCGGGGAGCTGTTTTTT | TRBD2 | few | TRBJ2-2 | TRBV27
CASSLGQNRNYGYTF | TGTGCCAGCAGCTTGGGACAGAACCGTAACTATGGCTACACCTTC | TRBD1 | few | TRBJ1-2 | TRBV7-6
CASSPLAHSYNEQFF | TGTGCCAGCTCACCACTAGCGCACTCCTACAATGAGCAGTTCTTC | NA | many | TRBJ2-1 | TRBV18
CASRGLAPQETQYF | TGTGCCAGCAGGGGACTAGCGCCACAAGAGACCCAGTACTTC | TRBD2 | many | TRBJ2-5 | TRBV7-9
CASSLTGRGYTF | TGTGCCAGCAGCCTGACAGGGAGAGGCTACACCTTC | TRBD1 | few | TRBJ1-2 | TRBV6-1
CAISENGNTIYF | TGTGCCATCAGTGAGAATGGAAACACCATATATTTT | NA | NA | TRBJ1-3 | TRBV10-3
CSARDITEPASNEKLFF | TGCAGTGCTAGAGATATAACCGAGCCAGCAAGTAATGAAAAACTGTTTTTT | NA | NA | TRBJ1-4 | TRBV20-1
CASVLGLLSEQFF | TGTGCCAGCGTATTGGGCTTGTTGAGTGAGCAGTTCTTC | NA | NA | TRBJ2-1 | TRBV28
CASSYSTRGDNSPLHF | TGTGCCAGCAGTTACTCAACCCGGGGTGATAATTCACCCCTCCACTTT | NA | NA | TRBJ1-6 | TRBV6-2/TRBV6-3
CASSVDRGKKPYEQYF | TGTGCCAGCAGCGTAGATCGGGGTAAAAAACCCTACGAGCAGTACTTC | NA | few | TRBJ2-7 | TRBV9
CAISEGVGADTQYF | TGTGCCATCAGTGAGGGAGTCGGGGCGGATACGCAGTATTTT | NA | many | TRBJ2-3 | TRBV10-3
CSAREWALNTEAFF | TGCAGTGCCCGAGAGTGGGCCCTGAACACTGAAGCTTTCTTT | NA | many | TRBJ1-1 | TRBV20-1
CASSLYGYTF | TGTGCCAGCAGTCTATATGGCTACACCTTC | NA | many | TRBJ1-2 | TRBV2
CASSPSSSYNEQYF | TGCGCCAGCAGCCCGTCGAGCTCCTACAATGAGCAGTACTTC | NA | NA | TRBJ2-7 | TRBV5-1
CASSLPGTSGGAGELFF | TGTGCCAGCAGCTTGCCCGGGACTAGCGGGGGGGCCGGGGAGCTGTTTTTT | TRBD2 | few | TRBJ2-2 | TRBV7-3
CASSLNGGGVETQYF | TGTGCCAGCAGCTTAAATGGCGGGGGCGTAGAGACCCAGTACTTC | NA | NA | TRBJ2-5 | TRBV7-9
CASSFPTSEPERETDTQYF | TGTGCCAGCAGCTTCCCCACTAGCGAACCAGAGAGAGAAACAGATACGCAGTATTTT | TRBD2 | few | TRBJ2-3 | TRBV7-2
CASTLDRGVTEAFF | TGTGCCAGCACCCTGGACAGAGGGGTTACTGAAGCTTTCTTT | NA | many | TRBJ1-1 | TRBV7-2
CASSTGQGGVNTEAFF | TGTGCCAGCAGTACCGGACAGGGTGGGGTGAACACTGAAGCTTTCTTT | TRBD1 | many | TRBJ1-1 | TRBV6-1
CASSLGTRPYEQYF | TGTGCCAGCAGCTTGGGGACTAGACCTTACGAGCAGTACTTC | TRBD2 | many | TRBJ2-7 | TRBV11-2
CASSFSLGQRGNQPQHF | TGTGCCAGCAGTTTTTCCCTAGGACAGAGGGGCAATCAGCCCCAGCATTTT | NA | NA | TRBJ1-5 | TRBV12-3/TRBV12-4
CASSRGQGLGGYTF | TGTGCCAGCAGCCGAGGACAGGGTCTCGGTGGCTACACCTTC | TRBD1 | NA | TRBJ1-2 | TRBV3-1
CASSIDLGGASTDTQYF | TGTGCCAGTAGTATAGATCTGGGGGGGGCTAGCACAGATACGCAGTATTTT | NA | many | TRBJ2-3 | TRBV19
CASSLTGGVEPQHF | TGTGCCAGCTCCTTGACAGGGGGCGTGGAGCCCCAGCATTTT | TRBD1 | few | TRBJ1-5 | TRBV11-2
CAWARQGGQPQHF | TGTGCCTGGGCCAGACAGGGAGGTCAGCCCCAGCATTTT | TRBD1 | many | TRBJ1-5 | TRBV30
CSALSGRRDSSGANVLTF | TGCAGTGCTTTATCGGGGAGGCGGGACTCCTCTGGGGCCAACGTCCTGACTTTC | NA | NA | TRBJ2-6 | TRBV20-1
CASILIRGTGELFF | TGTGCCAGCATTTTGATCAGGGGTACCGGGGAGCTGTTTTTT | NA | many | TRBJ2-2 | TRBV12-3/TRBV12-4
CASGSTVLNEKLFF | TGTGCCAGCGGGTCGACAGTTCTTAATGAAAAACTGTTTTTT | NA | NA | TRBJ1-4 | TRBV7-9
CASSFAGLAQETQYF | TGCGCCAGCAGCTTCGCGGGGTTGGCCCAAGAGACCCAGTACTTC | NA | NA | TRBJ2-5 | TRBV5-1
CASSVDPGGTDTQYF | TGTGCCAGCAGCGTAGACCCAGGGGGGACAGATACGCAGTATTTT | NA | NA | TRBJ2-3 | TRBV9
CASRIGSTGADTQYF | TGTGCCAGCAGAATCGGATCTACGGGGGCGGATACGCAGTATTTT | NA | NA | TRBJ2-3 | TRBV12-3/TRBV12-4
CASSQGLAPNTGELFF | TGTGCCAGCAGCCAGGGACTAGCCCCGAACACCGGGGAGCTGTTTTTT | TRBD2 | many | TRBJ2-2 | TRBV7-8
CASSFLGLAGVPYNEQFF | TGTGCCAGCAGCTTCTTGGGACTAGCGGGAGTACCCTACAATGAGCAGTTCTTC | TRBD2 | few | TRBJ2-1 | TRBV7-2
CASSLDGVGVAGKTQYF | TGTGCCAGCAGCTTAGATGGGGTGGGGGTGGCCGGGAAGACCCAGTACTTC | NA | many | TRBJ2-5 | TRBV11-2
CASSLRVPSTDTQYF | TGTGCCAGCAGCTTGAGGGTTCCTAGCACAGATACGCAGTATTTT | NA | NA | TRBJ2-3 | TRBV7-9
CASSSRPSWAVALQPQHF | TGTGCCAGCAGTAGCCGCCCGAGTTGGGCAGTCGCCCTTCAGCCCCAGCATTTT | NA | many | TRBJ1-5 | TRBV6-2/TRBV6-3
CASSYYGTNTGELFF | TGTGCCAGCAGTTACTACGGGACCAACACCGGGGAGCTGTTTTTT | NA | few | TRBJ2-2 | TRBV6-2/TRBV6-3
CSARTSYEQYF | TGCAGTGCTAGGACTAGCTACGAGCAGTACTTC | NA | many | TRBJ2-7 | TRBV20-1
CASSADNSYEQYF | TGCGCCAGCAGCGCGGACAACTCCTACGAGCAGTACTTC | NA | few | TRBJ2-7 | TRBV5-1
CASRLEETQYF | TGCGCCAGCAGGCTCGAAGAGACCCAGTACTTC | NA | few | TRBJ2-5 | TRBV5-1
CASSTGTRTGNEQFF | TGTGCCAGCAGTACCGGGACTCGGACCGGTAATGAGCAGTTCTTC | NA | many | TRBJ2-1 | TRBV7-2
CASSGGGLTDTQYF | TGTGCCAGCAGTGGGGGGGGCCTCACAGATACGCAGTATTTT | NA | many | TRBJ2-3 | TRBV2
CASSSGGVGQYF | TGTGCCAGCAGTTCGGGCGGGGTCGGGCAGTACTTC | NA | many | TRBJ2-7 | TRBV7-9
CASSTTGDGSSPLHF | TGTGCCAGCAGCACGACAGGGGATGGCAGTTCACCCCTCCACTTT | TRBD1 | few | TRBJ1-6 | TRBV7-9